Described below is a single T cell receptor (beta chain) sequence and its context. Sequencing used immunoSEQ multiplex PCR; TCRdb keeps in-frame clones, though not all of them. The sample yields roughly 89,000 clones, just over 90% seen once. This sample stems from a study of T cells in localized non-small cell lung cancer. Germline V lookup: CDR1 LNHNV, CDR2 YYDKDF (reference sequence). This CDR3 has 17 residues. Trimming pared 2 bases from V and 0 bases from J, leaving 16 bases between. The clonotype originates from a woman aged 40-70 years with stage II squamous cell lung carcinoma. The chain couples TRBV15 to TRBJ1-1; D perhaps matches TRBD1 (6 bases). The sample in question was PBMCs, obtained before any cancer treatment. DNA for the CDR3: TGTGCCACCAGCAGAAACAGGGAATCTTACATGAACACTGAAGCTTTCTTT. Translating gives CATSRNRESYMNTEAFF. The complete variable domain, with remaining parts taken from reference TRBV15 and TRBJ1-1, reads DAMVIQNPRYQVTQFGKPVTLSCSQTLNHNVMYWYQQKSSQAPKLLFHYYDKDFNNEADTPDNFQSRRPNTSFCFLDIRSPGLGDTAMYLCATSRNRESYMNTEAFFGQGTRLTVV.